This TCR beta chain was found in a study of T cells in Graves' hyperthyroidism and ophthalmopathy. The table lists this clonotype with many counts. The CDR3 runs to 17 residues. Germline assignment: CDR1 SGHTA and CDR2 FQGNSA. Trimming shortened V by 4 bases and J by 0 bases, and 17 bases separated the two germline ends. Amplification yielded TCR beta CDR3 regions, with RNA transcripts as the source. In the first-round RT-PCR of the TCR CDR3, the HTBI primer set was used. MiXCR, run by TCRdb on the multiplex PCR reads, gives a single entry per CDR3 protein. Of approximately 640,000 distinct CDR3 sequences in the sample, 17% were seen once.

Sequenced material: blood. This clonotype was sampled from a man in his fifties with Graves' hyperthyroidism. This chain uses TRBV7-2 with TRBJ2-3, with D possibly matching TRBD2 (6 bases). The CDR3 region is CASSSEVPGLSTDTQYF. The CDR3 DNA reads TGTGCCAGCAGCTCCGAAGTTCCGGGACTTAGCACAGATACGCAGTATTTT.